Listed below are T cell receptor beta chains from one sample, sequenced in a study of shared clonotypes between healthy human individuals. Only in-frame clones appear in the TCRdb table, and some are missing; sequencing was by immunoSEQ multiplex PCR. The data contain around 480,000 clones, 60% to 80% of them singletons. Sequences were obtained from PBMCs. The origin of the receptors is a middle-aged woman in good health. Some clones in this sample may be carry-over from other donors' samples. Both conserved end residues are part of each CDR3. The D gene is left open where the match is weak. Size values are once, few and many counts, or a class for expanded clones, and some rows have none.

v_gene	abundance	d_gene	j_gene	CDR3aa	CDR3nt
TRBV28	.	.	TRBJ2-3	CASRTGGTDTQYF	TGTGCCAGCAGGACCGGAGGTACAGATACGCAGTATTTT
TRBV6-1	.	.	TRBJ2-7	CASSVENYSYEQYF	TGTGCCAGCAGTGTTGAGAACTACTCCTACGAGCAGTACTTC
TRBV14	few	.	TRBJ2-5	CASSQATETQYF	TGTGCCAGCAGCCAAGCCACAGAGACCCAGTACTTC
TRBV7-9	.	TRBD2	TRBJ2-7	CASKGGGTYEQYF	TGTGCCAGCAAGGGCGGGGGGACGTACGAGCAGTACTTC
TRBV5-8	once	.	TRBJ2-5	CASSLSRDPLGTQYF	TGTGCCAGCAGCCTCTCCCGGGACCCACTAGGGACCCAGTACTTC
TRBV7-9	.	.	TRBJ1-2	CASSLAVSRSYYYGYTF	TGTGCCAGCAGCTTAGCGGTATCTCGCAGTTACTACTATGGCTACACCTTC
TRBV19	.	.	TRBJ2-1	CASTSPAGEQFF	TGTGCCAGTACCTCCCCCGCGGGTGAGCAGTTCTTC
TRBV7-9	.	TRBD2	TRBJ2-2	CASSFTNREGTGELFF	TGTGCCAGCAGCTTTACCAATCGGGAGGGAACCGGGGAGCTGTTTTTT
TRBV10-3	few	.	TRBJ1-2	CAIGGIQAHYGYTF	TGTGCCATCGGGGGTATACAGGCTCACTATGGCTACACCTTC
TRBV7-2	.	.	TRBJ1-1	CASSPRGGLEAFF	TGTGCCAGCAGCCCGAGGGGGGGATTGGAGGCTTTCTTT
TRBV11-2	once	TRBD1	TRBJ1-6	CASSWGRQGRNSPLHF	TGTGCCAGCAGCTGGGGGAGACAGGGCCGGAATTCACCCCTCCACTTT
TRBV9	.	.	TRBJ2-7	CASSLSPLANEQYF	TGTGCCAGCAGCCTCAGCCCCTTGGCGAACGAGCAGTACTTC
TRBV6-1	.	.	TRBJ1-2	CASSDDKF	TGTGCCAGCAGTGACGACAAATTC
TRBV11-2	.	.	TRBJ1-1	CASSLLTGQNTEAFF	TGTGCCAGCAGCCTTCTGACAGGTCAGAACACTGAAGCTTTCTTT
TRBV11-2	.	TRBD1	TRBJ1-4	CASSSPRGAGQANEKLFF	TGTGCCAGCAGCTCCCCAAGGGGCGCGGGACAGGCTAATGAAAAACTGTTTTTT
TRBV28	once	.	TRBJ2-7	CASTRAGQEQYF	TGTGCCAGCACTAGAGCGGGACAGGAGCAGTACTTC
TRBV7-6	.	TRBD2	TRBJ2-5	CASSPLAGAGQETQYF	TGTGCCAGCAGCCCGCTAGCGGGAGCGGGACAAGAGACCCAGTACTTC
TRBV7-2	.	.	TRBJ2-7	CASSRGHRASYEQYF	TGTGCCAGCAGTCGGGGACACAGGGCGTCCTACGAGCAGTACTTC
TRBV18	.	.	TRBJ1-5	CATAGQSNQPQHF	TGTGCCACCGCCGGACAGAGCAATCAGCCCCAGCATTTT
TRBV5-1	.	.	TRBJ2-5	CASSLGQQETQYF	TGCGCCAGCAGCTTAGGACAGCAAGAGACCCAGTACTTC
TRBV30	.	.	TRBJ1-3	CAWSAFGTLGNTIYF	TGTGCCTGGAGTGCCTTCGGGACACTCGGAAACACCATATATTTT
TRBV19	.	.	TRBJ1-2	CASSPPGERGYYGYTF	TGTGCCAGTAGTCCCCCAGGTGAACGGGGCTACTATGGCTACACCTTC
TRBV6-6	.	.	TRBJ2-3	CASGTTGRGTDTQYF	TGTGCCAGCGGAACCACAGGGAGGGGCACAGATACGCAGTATTTT
TRBV4-3	once	.	TRBJ2-7	CASSQVLLSGEQYF	TGCGCCAGCAGCCAAGTCCTCTTATCGGGGGAGCAGTACTTC
TRBV7-3	.	.	TRBJ2-7	CASSLNAEDRQYF	TGTGCCAGCAGTCTTAACGCAGAGGATCGGCAGTACTTC
TRBV2	medium-sized	TRBD2	TRBJ2-7	CASKGLAVTDSYEQYF	TGTGCCAGTAAGGGACTAGCGGTAACTGACTCCTACGAGCAGTACTTC
TRBV2	.	.	TRBJ1-1	CASSVGTSGTEAFF	TGTGCCAGCAGTGTTGGGACAAGTGGGACTGAAGCTTTCTTT
TRBV4-1	.	.	TRBJ2-1	CASSQPPADPYNEQFF	TGCGCCAGCAGCCAGCCCCCTGCGGACCCCTACAATGAGCAGTTCTTC
TRBV30	.	TRBD1	TRBJ1-5	CAWSPGQGYNQPQHF	TGTGCCTGGAGCCCGGGACAGGGCTACAATCAGCCCCAGCATTTT
TRBV5-1	once	.	TRBJ2-3	CASSLAWGKGTDTQYF	TGCGCCAGCAGCTTGGCGTGGGGGAAGGGCACAGATACGCAGTATTTT
TRBV9	.	.	TRBJ1-2	CASSVEASQAYGYTF	TGTGCCAGCAGCGTTGAGGCCAGCCAGGCCTATGGCTACACCTTC
TRBV27	.	.	TRBJ1-5	CASSLFGQTNQPQHF	TGTGCCAGCAGTTTATTTGGACAGACCAATCAGCCCCAGCATTTT
TRBV7-2	once	.	TRBJ2-5	CASSPYGGVPQETQYF	TGTGCCAGCAGCCCTTACGGGGGAGTACCCCAAGAGACCCAGTACTTC
TRBV21-1	.	.	TRBJ1-4	CASSKVGRGNEKLFF	.
TRBV28	.	TRBD1	TRBJ2-6	CASSPGGSGANVLTF	TGTGCCAGCAGCCCAGGGGGCTCCGGGGCCAACGTCCTGACTTTC
TRBV15	.	.	TRBJ2-3	CATSRDVDPLRDATQYF	TGTGCCACCAGCAGAGATGTTGACCCCCTCAGGGATGCTACGCAGTATTTT